These 14 T cell receptor beta chains came from one sample sequenced in a study of T cells in Graves' hyperthyroidism and ophthalmopathy. TCR beta CDR3 regions were amplified from RNA transcripts. During a first-round RT-PCR of the TCR CDR3, the HTBI primer set was used. TCRdb called the multiplex PCR reads again in MiXCR, with one record for every CDR3 protein. The data hold just over 550,000 distinct CDR3 sequences, with 46% observed a single time. Sequenced material: peripheral blood or thyroid tissue (not recorded which). All receptors come from a woman aged 18-29 years with Graves' hyperthyroidism.

The V gene is TRBV29-1, the J gene TRBJ2-5; the D gene is possibly TRBD1 (6 bases). Trimming left V 5 bases short and J 5 bases short, with 18 bases between. Germline values: CDR1 SQVTM, CDR2 ANQGSEA. The CDR3 has 14 residues. CDR3 residues: CSVLTRGQRETQYF. CDR3 coding DNA: TGCAGCGTTCTTACCCGCGGACAGAGGGAGACCCAGTACTTC.

This clonotype has just one count. The J gene is TRBJ2-7, the V gene TRBV7-9; 9 nucleotides align to TRBD1. The CDR3 covers 15 residues. CDR1 SEHNR and CDR2 FQNEAQ come from the germline V gene (reference sequence). V shed 4 bases, J shed 6 bases, and the junction held 10 bases outside the gene matches. The CDR3 sequence: CASSSTGTGPPEQYF. In DNA, the CDR3 is TGTGCCAGCAGCTCAACGGGGACAGGGCCCCCCGAGCAGTACTTC. Filled out from reference TRBV7-9 and TRBJ2-7, the complete variable domain reads DTGVSQNPRHKITKRGQNVTFRCDPISEHNRLYWYRQTLGQGPEFLTYFQNEAQLEKSRLLSDRFSAERPKGSFSTLEIQRTEQGDSAMYLCASSSTGTGPPEQYFGPGTRLTVT.

The chain joins TRBV5-6 to TRBJ2-5; D may be TRBD1 (5 bases). The germline V gene encodes CDR1 SGHDT and CDR2 YYEEEE. The CDR3 covers 15 residues. The V and J ends lost 4 bases and 4 bases respectively, with 17 bases between them. The CDR3 is CASSVEPETAETQYF. The CDR3 DNA reads as TGTGCCAGCAGCGTTGAGCCTGAGACAGCAGAGACCCAGTACTTC.

This clonotype was seen repeatedly, ten times or more. The chain is built from TRBV10-3 and TRBJ1-1; 8 bases are a match to TRBD1. The CDR3 has 15 amino acids. CDR1 is ENHRY, CDR2 SYGVKD, per germline. V trimming: 6 bases; J trimming: 2 bases; junction bases outside the gene matches: 8. The CDR3 protein is CAISPATGANTEAFF. DNA of the CDR3: TGTGCCATCAGCCCCGCGACAGGGGCAAACACTGAAGCTTTCTTT.

This clonotype was seen ten or more times. CDR3 DNA sequence: TGTGCCAGCAGTCTGATCTCTGGGGCCAACGTCCTGACTTTC. Amino acids: CASSLISGANVLTF. The rearrangement links TRBV7-2 to TRBJ2-6; no clear D gene. From germline, CDR1 is SGHTA and CDR2 FQGNSA. The length of the CDR3 is 14 residues. V was clipped by 6 bases and J by 0 bases, with 6 bases between them.

This clonotype was picked up many times. The chain has TRBV7-9 and TRBJ1-6; weak D call: TRBD1 (5 bases). CDR1 and CDR2 from the germline V gene are SEHNR and FQNEAQ (reference sequence). The CDR3 length is 14 residues. The V end was cut by 3 bases, the J end by 9 bases, with 12 bases between. The CDR3 DNA reads TGTGCCAGCAGCTTGGGACCAAAGGCTTCACCCCTCCACTTT. Translated, it gives CASSLGPKASPLHF.

A few counts support this clonotype. V usage is TRBV20-1 and J usage is TRBJ2-7; the match to TRBD2 covers 11 bases. In germline, CDR1 is DFQATT, CDR2 SNEGSKA (reference sequence). This CDR3 region has 15 residues. After removal of 0 bases from V and 4 bases from J, the junction contained 5 bases not matched to a gene. This chain's CDR3 is CSAREPSGRMYEQYF. CDR3 nucleotide sequence: TGCAGTGCTAGAGAACCTAGCGGGAGGATGTACGAGCAGTACTTC.

Regarding this clonotype: An end of the junction does not agree with germline; a read error may underlie this. The chain recombines TRBV7-4 with TRBJ1-5; possible D gene TRBD1, 5 bases. Germline assignment: CDR1 SGHVT and CDR2 SQSDAQ. This CDR3 is 17 amino acids long. The CDR3 DNA reads as TGTGCCAGCAGTTTAGGTGGGGGAGGGCCTTTCAATCAGCCCCAGCATTTT. This gives the protein CASSLGGGGPFNQPQHF.

As regards this clonotype: Possible read error: a much larger clone is one base away. The chain carries TRBV7-3 and TRBJ2-7; 9 nucleotides agree with TRBD1. The CDR3 contains 13 residues. Losses at the gene ends were 2 bases for V and 6 bases for J; bases not matched to a gene: 2. The V gene's germline CDR1 is SGHTA and CDR2 FQGTGA. CDR3 DNA sequence: TGTGCCAGCAGCTTAGAGGACAGGGGCGAGCAGTACTTC. Amino acids: CASSLEDRGEQYF.

This chain uses TRBV2 with TRBJ1-2; D unresolved. The CDR3 is 10 amino acids. Germline CDR1 and CDR2: SNHLY and FYNNEI. V lost 9 bases and J lost 3, with 5 bases in between. In nucleotides, the CDR3 is TGTGCCAGGGAGGACTATGGCTACACCTTC. Residues: CAREDYGYTF.

This clonotype appeared a few times. The chain combines TRBV7-2 with TRBJ2-5; TRBD1 matches 7 bases. The germline gives CDR1 SGHTA, CDR2 FQGNSA. Unmatched junction bases numbered 10, after V lost 5 bases and J lost 4 bases. This CDR3 is 15 amino acids long. CDR3 nucleotides: TGTGCCAGCAGCGTGGGACAGAAGAAAGGAGAGACCCAGTACTTC. Its translation is CASSVGQKKGETQYF.

The rearrangement joins TRBV24-1 to TRBJ2-3; tentative D call: TRBD2 (6 bases). Germline CDR1 and CDR2: KGHDR and SFDVKD. Trimming took 4 bases from V and 1 from J, leaving 11 bases between them. This CDR3 is built from 15 residues. The CDR3 DNA sequence: TGTGCCACCAGTGAGAGCGGGCCTCGCACAGATACGCAGTATTTT. Its translation: CATSESGPRTDTQYF.

As concerns this clonotype: A single base separates this from a much larger clone, so it may be a read error. The genes are TRBV7-9 and TRBJ1-6; D is unclear. Germline-derived CDR1 and CDR2 are SEHNR and FQNEAQ (reference sequence). Trimming took off 4 bases at V and 14 bases at J, with 12 bases between the two ends. This CDR3 is 12 amino acids long. The CDR3 nucleotides read TGTGCCAGCAGCTCAGACATACATGCCCTCCACTTT. Its protein product is CASSSDIHALHF.

This clonotype has a handful of counts. Germline and junction disagree at one end, which may indicate a read error. The rearrangement uses TRBV10-3 and TRBJ2-7; 8 bases fit TRBD2. Looked up from germline, CDR1 is ENHRY and CDR2 is SYGVKD. The CDR3 extends over 15 amino acids. In DNA, the CDR3 is TGTGCCAGCAGTGACTTAGCGGGACCCTACGACGAGCAGTACTTC. It is translated as CASSDLAGPYDEQYF.